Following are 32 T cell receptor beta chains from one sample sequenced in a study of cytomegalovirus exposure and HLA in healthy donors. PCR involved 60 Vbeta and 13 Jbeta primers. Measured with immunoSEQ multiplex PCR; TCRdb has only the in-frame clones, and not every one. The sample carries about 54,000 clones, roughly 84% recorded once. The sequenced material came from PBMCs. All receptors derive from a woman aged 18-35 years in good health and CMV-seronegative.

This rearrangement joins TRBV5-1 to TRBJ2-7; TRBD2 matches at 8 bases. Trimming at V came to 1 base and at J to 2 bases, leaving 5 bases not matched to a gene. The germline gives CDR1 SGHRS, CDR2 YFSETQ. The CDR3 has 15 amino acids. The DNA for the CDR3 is TGCGCCAGCAGCTTGACGACTAGCGCTACCTACGAGCAGTACTTC. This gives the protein CASSLTTSATYEQYF.

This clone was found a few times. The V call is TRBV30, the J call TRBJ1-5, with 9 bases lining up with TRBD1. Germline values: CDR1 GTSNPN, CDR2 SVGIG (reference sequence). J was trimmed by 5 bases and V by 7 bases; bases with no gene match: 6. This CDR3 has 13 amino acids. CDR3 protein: CASGQGLYQPQHF. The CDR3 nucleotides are TGTGCCTCGGGACAGGGCCTGTATCAGCCCCAGCATTTT.

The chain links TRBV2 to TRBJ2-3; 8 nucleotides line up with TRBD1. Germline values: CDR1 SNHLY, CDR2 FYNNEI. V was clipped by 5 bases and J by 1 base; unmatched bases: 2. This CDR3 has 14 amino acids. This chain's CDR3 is CASSPGQGTDTQYF. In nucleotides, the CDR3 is TGTGCCAGCAGTCCGGGACAGGGCACAGATACGCAGTATTTT.

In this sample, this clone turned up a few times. The CDR3 protein is CASSSIDRNTEAFF. The CDR3 region has the DNA TGCGCCAGCAGCTCCATCGACAGAAACACTGAAGCTTTCTTT. V gene TRBV5-1 combines with J gene TRBJ1-1, with D tentatively TRBD1 (5 bases). Germline V gives CDR1 SGHRS, CDR2 YFSETQ. Trimming stripped 3 bases from V and 2 bases from J, with 11 bases between. The CDR3 sequence is 14 residues long.

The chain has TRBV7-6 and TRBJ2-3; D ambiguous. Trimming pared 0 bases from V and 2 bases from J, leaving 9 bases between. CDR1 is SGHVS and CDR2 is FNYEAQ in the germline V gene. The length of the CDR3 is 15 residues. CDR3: CASSLASLVTDTQYF. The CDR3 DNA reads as TGTGCCAGCAGCTTAGCGTCGCTAGTCACAGATACGCAGTATTTT.

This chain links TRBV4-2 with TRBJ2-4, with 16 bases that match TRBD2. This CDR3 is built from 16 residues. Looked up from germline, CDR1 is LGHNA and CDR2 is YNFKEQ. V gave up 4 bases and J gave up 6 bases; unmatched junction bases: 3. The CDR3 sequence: CASSPGTSGRGNIQYF. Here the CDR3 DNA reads TGTGCCAGCAGCCCTGGGACTAGCGGGAGGGGAAACATTCAGTACTTC.

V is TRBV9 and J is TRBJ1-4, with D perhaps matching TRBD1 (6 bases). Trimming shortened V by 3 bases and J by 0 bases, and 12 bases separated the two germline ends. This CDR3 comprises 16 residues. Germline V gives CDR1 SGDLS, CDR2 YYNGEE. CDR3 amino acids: CASSAGTYATNEKLFF. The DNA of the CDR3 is TGTGCCAGCAGCGCCGGGACATACGCAACTAATGAAAAACTGTTTTTT.

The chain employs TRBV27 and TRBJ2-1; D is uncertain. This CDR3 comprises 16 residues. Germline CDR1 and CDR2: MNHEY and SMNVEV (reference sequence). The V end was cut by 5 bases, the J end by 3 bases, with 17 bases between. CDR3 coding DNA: TGTGCCAGCAGTGGGTCAGCGCGCACCCTCTACAATGAGCAGTTCTTC. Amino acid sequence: CASSGSARTLYNEQFF.

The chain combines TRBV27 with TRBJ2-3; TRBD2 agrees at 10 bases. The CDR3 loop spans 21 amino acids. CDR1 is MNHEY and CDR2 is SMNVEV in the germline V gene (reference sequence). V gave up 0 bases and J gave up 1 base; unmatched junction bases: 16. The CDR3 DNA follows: TGTGCCAGCAGTTTATCCGCCGGGACTAGCGAAAATACTGGGGGCACAGATACGCAGTATTTT. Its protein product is CASSLSAGTSENTGGTDTQYF.

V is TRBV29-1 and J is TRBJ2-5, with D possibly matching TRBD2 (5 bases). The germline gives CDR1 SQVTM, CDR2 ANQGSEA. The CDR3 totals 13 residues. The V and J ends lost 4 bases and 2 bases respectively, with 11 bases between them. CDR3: CSVAVAQQETQYF. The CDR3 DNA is TGCAGCGTTGCGGTAGCGCAACAAGAGACCCAGTACTTC.

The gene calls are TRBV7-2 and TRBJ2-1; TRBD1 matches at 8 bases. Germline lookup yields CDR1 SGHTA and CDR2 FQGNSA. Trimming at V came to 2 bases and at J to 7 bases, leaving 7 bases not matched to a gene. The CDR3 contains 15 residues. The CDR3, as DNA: TGTGCCAGCAGCTTATCGAGACAGGGGATAAATGAGCAGTTCTTC. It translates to CASSLSRQGINEQFF.

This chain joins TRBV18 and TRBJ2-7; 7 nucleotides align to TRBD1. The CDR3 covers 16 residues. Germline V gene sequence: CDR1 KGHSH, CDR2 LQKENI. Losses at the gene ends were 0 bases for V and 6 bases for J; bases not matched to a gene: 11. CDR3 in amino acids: CASSPPNPTGPIEQYF. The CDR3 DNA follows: TGTGCCAGCTCACCACCAAACCCGACAGGGCCCATCGAGCAGTACTTC.

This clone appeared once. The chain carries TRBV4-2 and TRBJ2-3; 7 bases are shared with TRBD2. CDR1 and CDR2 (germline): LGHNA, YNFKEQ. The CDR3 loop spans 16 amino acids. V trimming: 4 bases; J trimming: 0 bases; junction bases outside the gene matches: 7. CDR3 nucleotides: TGTGCCAGCAGCCTGAGCGGGGCATCTAGCACAGATACGCAGTATTTT. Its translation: CASSLSGASSTDTQYF.

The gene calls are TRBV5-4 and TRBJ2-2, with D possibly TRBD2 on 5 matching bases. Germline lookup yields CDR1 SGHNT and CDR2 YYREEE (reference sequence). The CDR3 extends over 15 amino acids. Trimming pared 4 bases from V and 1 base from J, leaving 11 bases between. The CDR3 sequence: CASSADGLNTGELFF. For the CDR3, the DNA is TGTGCCAGCAGCGCGGACGGACTGAACACCGGGGAGCTGTTTTTT.

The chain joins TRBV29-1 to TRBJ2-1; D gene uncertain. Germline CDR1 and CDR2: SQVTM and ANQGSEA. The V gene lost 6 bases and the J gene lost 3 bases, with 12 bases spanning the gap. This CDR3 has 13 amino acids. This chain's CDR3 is CSVSPRLYNEQFF. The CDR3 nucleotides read TGCAGCGTCTCTCCCAGACTCTACAATGAGCAGTTCTTC.

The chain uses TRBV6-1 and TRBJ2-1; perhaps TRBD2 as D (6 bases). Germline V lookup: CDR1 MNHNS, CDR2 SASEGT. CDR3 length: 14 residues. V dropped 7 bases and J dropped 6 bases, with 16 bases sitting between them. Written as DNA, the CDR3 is TGTGCCAGCACGGGACTTAATACCCCCAATGAGCAGTTCTTC. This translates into CASTGLNTPNEQFF.

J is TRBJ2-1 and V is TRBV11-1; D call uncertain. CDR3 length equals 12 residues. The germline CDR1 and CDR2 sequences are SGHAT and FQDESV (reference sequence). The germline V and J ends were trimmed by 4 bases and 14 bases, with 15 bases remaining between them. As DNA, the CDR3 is TGTGCCAGCAGCTCGGTGTGGCGGTTTAAGTTCTTC. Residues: CASSSVWRFKFF.

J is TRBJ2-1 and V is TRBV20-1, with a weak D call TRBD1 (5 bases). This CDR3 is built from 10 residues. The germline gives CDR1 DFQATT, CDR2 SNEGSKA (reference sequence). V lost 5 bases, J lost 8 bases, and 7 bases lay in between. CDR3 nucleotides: TGCAGTGCTCTCAGGGATGAGCAGTTCTTC. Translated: CSALRDEQFF.

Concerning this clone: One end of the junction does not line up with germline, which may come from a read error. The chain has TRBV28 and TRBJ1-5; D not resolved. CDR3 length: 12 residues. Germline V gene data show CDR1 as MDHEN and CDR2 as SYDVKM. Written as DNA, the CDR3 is TGTGCCAGCAGAACCCCTCTAGGCACGGATTTTTTT. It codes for CASRTPLGTDFF.

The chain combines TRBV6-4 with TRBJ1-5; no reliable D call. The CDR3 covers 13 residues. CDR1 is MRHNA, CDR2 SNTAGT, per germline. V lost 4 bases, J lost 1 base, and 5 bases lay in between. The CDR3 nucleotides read TGTGCCAGCAGTGCCGAGAGCAATCAGCCCCAGCATTTT. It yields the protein CASSAESNQPQHF.

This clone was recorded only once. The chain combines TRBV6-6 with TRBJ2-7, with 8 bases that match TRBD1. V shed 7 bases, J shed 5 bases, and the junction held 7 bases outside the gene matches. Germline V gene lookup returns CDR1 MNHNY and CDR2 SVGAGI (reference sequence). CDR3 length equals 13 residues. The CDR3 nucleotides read TGTGCCAGCACCCTAGACAGGGGCAACGAGCAGTACTTC. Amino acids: CASTLDRGNEQYF.

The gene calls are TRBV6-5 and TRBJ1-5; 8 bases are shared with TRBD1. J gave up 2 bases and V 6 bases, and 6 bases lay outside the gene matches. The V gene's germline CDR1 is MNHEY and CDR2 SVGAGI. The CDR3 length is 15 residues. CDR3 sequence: CASRQGAMGNQPQHF. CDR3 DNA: TGTGCCAGCAGGCAGGGGGCAATGGGCAATCAGCCCCAGCATTTT.

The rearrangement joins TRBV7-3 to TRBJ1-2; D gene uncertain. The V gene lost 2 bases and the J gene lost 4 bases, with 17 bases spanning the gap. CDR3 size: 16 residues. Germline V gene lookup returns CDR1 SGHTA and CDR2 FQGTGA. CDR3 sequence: CASSLSFTTPFYGYTF. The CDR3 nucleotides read TGTGCCAGCAGCTTATCCTTCACCACACCCTTCTATGGCTACACCTTC.

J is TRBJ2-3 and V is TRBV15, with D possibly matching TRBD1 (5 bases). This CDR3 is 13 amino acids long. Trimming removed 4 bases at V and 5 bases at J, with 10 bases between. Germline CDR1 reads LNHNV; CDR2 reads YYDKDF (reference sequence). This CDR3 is CATSTPRGDTQYF. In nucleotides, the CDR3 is TGTGCCACCAGCACCCCTAGGGGAGATACGCAGTATTTT.

The CDR3 nucleotides are TGTGCCAGCAGCGTAGGCCTAGCGGGAGGCCGGGATACGCAGTATTTT. Protein: CASSVGLAGGRDTQYF. This sequence joins TRBV9 and TRBJ2-3; 11 bases align to TRBD2. CDR1 is SGDLS, CDR2 YYNGEE, per germline. This CDR3 contains 16 residues. After removal of 0 bases from V and 6 bases from J, the junction contained 6 bases not matched to a gene.

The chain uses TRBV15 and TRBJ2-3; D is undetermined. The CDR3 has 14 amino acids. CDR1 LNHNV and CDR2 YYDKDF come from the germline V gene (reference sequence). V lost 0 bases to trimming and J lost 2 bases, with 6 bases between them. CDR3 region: CATSRDRVTDTQYF. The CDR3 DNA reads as TGTGCCACCAGCAGAGATAGAGTCACAGATACGCAGTATTTT. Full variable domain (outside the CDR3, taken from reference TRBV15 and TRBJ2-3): DAMVIQNPRYQVTQFGKPVTLSCSQTLNHNVMYWYQQKSSQAPKLLFHYYDKDFNNEADTPDNFQSRRPNTSFCFLDIRSPGLGDTAMYLCATSRDRVTDTQYFGPGTRLTVL.

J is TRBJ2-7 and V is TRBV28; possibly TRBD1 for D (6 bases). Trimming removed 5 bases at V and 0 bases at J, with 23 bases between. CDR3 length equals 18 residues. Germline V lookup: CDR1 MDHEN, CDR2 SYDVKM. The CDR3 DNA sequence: TGTGCCAGCAGTACGTTAGGGCCGGCGACAGGCAGCTCCTACGAGCAGTACTTC. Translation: CASSTLGPATGSSYEQYF.

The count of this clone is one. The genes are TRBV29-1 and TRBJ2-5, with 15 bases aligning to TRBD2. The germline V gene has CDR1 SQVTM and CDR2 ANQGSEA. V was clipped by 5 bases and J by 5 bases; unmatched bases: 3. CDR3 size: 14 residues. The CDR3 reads CSVLGLAGGETQYF. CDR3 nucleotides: TGCAGCGTTTTAGGACTAGCGGGAGGGGAGACCCAGTACTTC.

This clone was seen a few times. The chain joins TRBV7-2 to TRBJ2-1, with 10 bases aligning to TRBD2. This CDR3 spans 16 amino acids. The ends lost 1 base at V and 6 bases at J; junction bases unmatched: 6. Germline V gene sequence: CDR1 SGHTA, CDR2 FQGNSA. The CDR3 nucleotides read TGTGCCAGCAGCTTAGTGTACAGCGGGAGGGCCAATGAGCAGTTCTTC. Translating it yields CASSLVYSGRANEQFF. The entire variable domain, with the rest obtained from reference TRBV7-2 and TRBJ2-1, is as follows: GAGVSQSPSNKVTEKGKDVELRCDPISGHTALYWYRQSLGQGLEFLIYFQGNSAPDKSGLPSDRFSAERTGGSVSTLTIQRTQQEDSAVYLCASSLVYSGRANEQFFGPGTRLTVL.

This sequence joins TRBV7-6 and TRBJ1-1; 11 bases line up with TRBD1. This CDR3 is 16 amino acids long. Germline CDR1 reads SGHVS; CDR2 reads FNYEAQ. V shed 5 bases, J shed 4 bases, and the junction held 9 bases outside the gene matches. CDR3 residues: CASSPGGGQGGTEAFF. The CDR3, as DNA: TGTGCCAGCAGCCCAGGAGGGGGACAGGGGGGCACTGAAGCTTTCTTT.

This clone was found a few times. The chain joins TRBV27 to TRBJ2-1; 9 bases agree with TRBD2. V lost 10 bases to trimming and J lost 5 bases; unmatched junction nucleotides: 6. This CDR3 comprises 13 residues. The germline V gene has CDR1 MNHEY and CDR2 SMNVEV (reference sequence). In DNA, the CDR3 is TGTGCCACCGGGCCTAGCGGGGACAATGAGCAGTTCTTC. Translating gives CATGPSGDNEQFF.

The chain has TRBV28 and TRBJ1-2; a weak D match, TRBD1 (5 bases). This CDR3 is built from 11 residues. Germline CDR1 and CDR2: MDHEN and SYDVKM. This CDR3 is CVSGGSYGYTF. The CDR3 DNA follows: TGTGTCTCGGGGGGGAGCTATGGCTACACCTTC.